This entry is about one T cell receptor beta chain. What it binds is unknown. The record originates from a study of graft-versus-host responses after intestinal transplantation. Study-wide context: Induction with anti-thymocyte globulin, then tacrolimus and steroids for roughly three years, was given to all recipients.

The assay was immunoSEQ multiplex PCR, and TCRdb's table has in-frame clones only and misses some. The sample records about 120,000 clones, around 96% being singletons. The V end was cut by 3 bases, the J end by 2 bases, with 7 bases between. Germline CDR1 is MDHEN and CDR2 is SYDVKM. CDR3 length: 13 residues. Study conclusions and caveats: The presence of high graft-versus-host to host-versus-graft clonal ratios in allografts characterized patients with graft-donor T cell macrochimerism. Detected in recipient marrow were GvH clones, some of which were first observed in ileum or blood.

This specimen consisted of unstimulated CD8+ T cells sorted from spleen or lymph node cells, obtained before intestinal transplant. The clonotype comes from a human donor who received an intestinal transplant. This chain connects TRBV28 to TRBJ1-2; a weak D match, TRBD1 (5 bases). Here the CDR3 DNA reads TGTGCCAGCAGTTTGGCAGGGAACTATGGCTACACCTTC. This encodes CASSLAGNYGYTF.